This T cell receptor (beta chain) was sequenced during a study of blood T cells in healthy people across ages. Study results and limitations: Older age went with lower TCR beta diversity per million T cells, in a roughly linear way.

The authors ran a second PCR of about 6 to 11 cycles using a sample-barcoded 5' primer and a J-beta primer mix. TCRdb called the 5' RACE reads again in MiXCR, with one record for every CDR3 protein. Of about 970,000 distinct CDR3 sequences listed, roughly half are singletons. V was cut by 2 bases and J by 1 base, with 11 bases left in between. CDR1 LGHDT and CDR2 YNNKEL come from the germline V gene (reference sequence). This CDR3 has 15 amino acids. A few counts support this clonotype. Its specificity is not known. The receptor comes from a woman between 55 and 75 years old in good health. The chain is built from TRBV3-1 and TRBJ2-5; D might be TRBD1 (5 bases). The sequencing input was blood. CDR3 protein: CASSQSNRLQETQYF. The DNA of the CDR3 is TGTGCCAGCAGCCAATCCAACAGGCTCCAAGAGACCCAGTACTTC.